This paragraph reports one TCR beta chain. What it binds is not known. Sequencing was performed with immunoSEQ multiplex PCR; in TCRdb, only in-frame clones are kept and a portion is missing. The sample holds over a million clones; about 84% are singletons and the top ten take 0.6% to 0.7%. The data derive from a study of shared clonotypes between healthy human individuals. Study findings and constraints: Unshared clonotypes carried lower generation probabilities than those common to all four donors.

Trimming removed 5 bases from V and 6 bases from J; junction bases left unmatched: 11. This CDR3 comprises 16 residues. Per germline, CDR1 MDHEN and CDR2 SYDVKM. Free of recent acute infections or vaccinations, the donors were healthy HIV-negative adults. The V call is TRBV28, the J call TRBJ1-5, with 9 bases fitting TRBD1. Sequences were obtained from memory CD4+ T cells from PBMCs. Subset here: CD45RA-negative fraction. This TCR was sampled from a young man in good health. Some clones in this sample may be carry-over from other donors' samples. CDR3 coding DNA: TGTGCCAGCAGTGTCCTCGGGACAGGGTACGTTCAGCCCCAGCATTTT. Translated, it gives CASSVLGTGYVQPQHF.